This section outlines one TCR beta chain sequence together with its context. Its antigen is still unknown. No per-base quality is available; no much larger clone lies one base away. This entry comes from a study of blood T cell repertoires in COVID-19 (dated by TCRdb to the early 2020s). Background for the entire study: Collaborator samples came from the United States, Italy and Spain and covered acute and convalescent phases of COVID-19. Deeply sampled blood TCRbeta repertoires from subjects exposed to, actively infected with, or recovered from COVID-19 were included in the dataset. The repertoires were released in a freely available public database meant as a resource for research on the immune response to SARS-CoV-2. The sample metadata nearly always contained a de-identified subject ID, COVID-19 status, age in years and sex. The samples were drawn from two sources: the first 160 participants of the ongoing ImmuneRACE study, and 1,000 to 1,500 subjects contributed by 6 global collaborators. The prospective study material was composed of cDNA or gDNA derived from T cells, B-cell-depleted T cells, or PBMCs. Where available, HLA class I and class II types were taken from metadata supplied by the sample provider and were not determined by assay-based typing.

Whole blood was collected in K2EDTA tubes by collaborating institutions according to the institutions' own protocols. Collaborator samples were shipped for TCRbeta analysis as frozen whole blood, isolated PBMCs, or DNA extracted from either sample type. Sequences LGHNA (CDR1) and YNFKEQ (CDR2) are obtained from the germline V gene. Trimming removed 2 bases from V and 5 bases from J, leaving 19 bases between the germline ends. The CDR3 goes from the cysteine to the phenylalanine over 17 residues. The read is trimmed to its CDR3 DNA, 51 bases read in frame from base 1. TCRbeta CDR3 regions were amplified from genomic DNA using the immunoSEQ Assay, a bias-controlled multiplex PCR. From the authors' description of their analysis: The number of nucleated cells in each sample was estimated from the amplification of reference gene primers within the assay. To quantify the absolute abundance of each unique TCRbeta CDR3 rearrangement, sequence reads were collapsed and filtered. For each sample, productive Simpson clonality was calculated by taking the square root of Simpson's diversity index across productive rearrangements. Held by TCRdb, this immuneACCESS table contains in-frame sequences only and omits some clones. Under half of the omission traces to an unresolved V gene where checked; the cause of the rest is unknown. The V and J calls and the clone size are those of that table, but D and trimming were determined from the DNA. The sample table records about 110,000 clones; about 85% of these occur just once. The ten largest clones take up about 4% of the sample.

Results the study describes overall, beyond this receptor: Clinical and demographic metadata were provided uncurated, with the amount varying by source and participant.

The clonotype was recovered from a woman between 70 and 85 years old with acute or convalescent COVID-19. This chain is built from TRBV4-2 and TRBJ2-1; possibly the D gene is TRBD2, per 6 matching bases. Sequenced: peripheral blood. Here the CDR3 is given as CASSQPRVGSGHNEQFF. The nucleotide sequence reads TGTGCCAGCAGCCAACCCCGGGTCGGTAGCGGTCACAATGAGCAGTTCTTC.